These T cell receptor beta chains were read from a single sample in a study of shared clonotypes between healthy human individuals. Produced via immunoSEQ multiplex PCR; TCRdb's table is partial and in-frame only. The data show approximately 1.4 million clones, 98% seen once. Sequencing input: naive CD4+ T cells sorted from blood. Receptors were obtained from a man under 40 in good health. Each CDR3 is given with its conserved first and last residue. Each record gives: V gene, J gene, CDR3 protein.

V: TRBV29-1
J: TRBJ2-1
CDR3: CSVDRSGLNNEQFF

V: TRBV4-2
J: TRBJ2-5
CDR3: CASSQGPGTGKETQYF

V: TRBV21-1
J: TRBJ2-1
CDR3: CASSNRGRAYNEQFF

V: TRBV6-6
J: TRBJ2-2
CDR3: CASSYGGRSNTGELFF

V: TRBV7-2
J: TRBJ2-7
CDR3: CASSLRTLAAYEQYF

V: TRBV15
J: TRBJ1-3
CDR3: CATSRTNEGNTIYF

V: TRBV28
J: TRBJ2-2
CDR3: CASTNRERTGELFF

V: TRBV5-1
J: TRBJ2-7
CDR3: CASSSGPFPLYEQYF

V: TRBV11-2
J: TRBJ2-6
CDR3: CASSLGLSGANVLTF

V: TRBV7-9
J: TRBJ2-2
CDR3: CASMEELRTGELFF

V: TRBV6-1
J: TRBJ1-3
CDR3: CASRSATGNTIYF

V: TRBV28
J: TRBJ2-7
CDR3: CASNGGATYEQYF